Shown below are 23 T cell receptor beta chains from a single sample sequenced in a study of blood T cell repertoires in COVID-19. Repertoires were generated with immunoSEQ multiplex PCR, while TCRdb's copy carries only in-frame clones and drops some. The sample includes some 200,000 clones, 85% to 90% of them seen just once. The sample comprised peripheral blood. The receptors were gathered from a woman in her sixties with COVID-19, enrolled during active disease.

The chain employs TRBV5-8 and TRBJ2-2; possibly TRBD2 for D (6 bases). Germline CDR1 SGHTS, CDR2 YDEGEE. This CDR3 contains 17 residues. The ends were cut back, 4 bases at V and 2 bases at J, with 18 bases in the middle. The CDR3 DNA reads TGTGCCAGCAGCCCCCAACGGGACTCGGCCAACACCGGGGAGCTGTTTTTT. Encoded protein: CASSPQRDSANTGELFF.

This rearrangement joins TRBV11-2 to TRBJ1-3; 9 bases align to TRBD1. With 5 bases clipped from V and 11 bases from J, the junction kept 10 bases outside the gene matches. The germline V gene encodes CDR1 SGHAT and CDR2 FQNNGV. This CDR3 spans 14 amino acids. In DNA, the CDR3 is TGTGCCAGCAGCCTGACCCGGGACAGGGACGCCATATATTTT. It yields the protein CASSLTRDRDAIYF.

This clone was picked up a small number of times. The genes are TRBV4-2 and TRBJ2-7, with 11 bases lining up with TRBD2. This CDR3 contains 15 residues. Germline V gives CDR1 LGHNA, CDR2 YNFKEQ. J lost 0 bases, V lost 4 bases, and 2 bases had no gene match. The CDR3 loop reads CASSLTSGSSYEQYF. The CDR3 DNA reads as TGTGCCAGCAGCCTCACTAGCGGGAGCTCCTACGAGCAGTACTTC.

V usage is TRBV9 and J usage is TRBJ2-3; TRBD2 matches at 7 bases. CDR3 length equals 20 residues. Germline V lookup: CDR1 SGDLS, CDR2 YYNGEE. The V and J ends lost 2 bases and 2 bases, in that order; junction bases with no gene match: 20. The CDR3 sequence: CASSVGSSGFSQTYTDTQYF. The CDR3 DNA follows: TGTGCCAGCAGCGTGGGATCTAGCGGTTTCTCGCAAACATACACAGATACGCAGTATTTT.

The chain has TRBV2 and TRBJ1-5, with 7 bases lining up with TRBD1. This CDR3 region has 13 residues. Losses at the gene ends were 6 bases for V and 3 bases for J; bases not matched to a gene: 2. CDR1 and CDR2 from the germline V gene are SNHLY and FYNNEI. DNA of the CDR3: TGTGCCAGCAGAGGACAGGACAATCAGCCCCAGCATTTT. The encoded protein is CASRGQDNQPQHF.

V and J are TRBV6-5 and TRBJ2-3, with TRBD2 identical over 9 bases. The germline gives CDR1 MNHEY, CDR2 SVGAGI. V shed 5 bases and J 4 bases; nucleotides not matched to a gene: 7. The CDR3 sequence is 15 residues long. CDR3 sequence reads: CASSRLAVVADTQYF. CDR3 DNA sequence: TGTGCCAGCAGTCGACTAGCGGTAGTGGCAGATACGCAGTATTTT.

V usage is TRBV29-1 and J usage is TRBJ2-7; maybe TRBD1 (6 bases). V lost 4 bases to trimming and J lost 7 bases, with 20 bases between them. The CDR3 loop spans 14 amino acids. Germline CDR1 SQVTM, CDR2 ANQGSEA. Here the CDR3 DNA reads TGCAGCGTTGGCGGACAGCCTGGTGTCGCGGAGCAGTACTTC. Translation: CSVGGQPGVAEQYF.

This rearrangement joins TRBV18 to TRBJ1-1; D uncertain. Trimming stripped 4 bases from V and 0 bases from J, with 6 bases between. The CDR3 is 13 amino acids. Per the germline V gene, CDR1 is KGHSH and CDR2 is LQKENI. The CDR3 protein is CASSQELNTEAFF. CDR3 nucleotides: TGTGCCAGCTCACAGGAGTTGAACACTGAAGCTTTCTTT.

V and J are TRBV7-2 and TRBJ2-1, with 8 positions matching TRBD2. There are 16 residues in the CDR3. The V segment lost 4 bases and the J segment 0 bases; nucleotides outside the gene matches: 5. Germline CDR1 reads SGHTA; CDR2 reads FQGNSA. CDR3 coding DNA: TGTGCCAGCAGCTCGTGGGGACTAGACTCCTACAATGAGCAGTTCTTC. It codes for CASSSWGLDSYNEQFF.

The CDR3 spells CASSQDGRNYNEQFF. The CDR3, as DNA: TGCGCCAGCAGCCAAGATGGGAGAAACTACAATGAGCAGTTCTTC. The chain uses TRBV4-3 and TRBJ2-1; D may be TRBD2 (5 bases). The germline V and J ends were trimmed by 0 bases and 3 bases, with 9 bases remaining between them. CDR1 LGHNA and CDR2 YSLEER come from the germline V gene. The CDR3 runs 15 residues.

The V and J genes are TRBV4-2 and TRBJ2-2; D not resolved. The CDR3 length is 17 residues. CDR1 and CDR2 from the germline V gene are LGHNA and YNFKEQ. Trimming left V 2 bases short and J 3 bases short, with 16 bases between. The CDR3 here is CASSQRPPIEDTGELFF. CDR3 in DNA: TGTGCCAGCAGCCAAAGACCCCCGATAGAGGACACCGGGGAGCTGTTTTTT.

This chain uses TRBV7-2 with TRBJ2-7; 7 bases fit TRBD1. CDR1 is SGHTA, CDR2 FQGNSA, per germline. V lost 5 bases, J lost 2 bases, and 6 bases stayed unmatched. The CDR3 has 14 amino acids. CDR3 in amino acids: CASSTPTGPYEQYF. CDR3 in DNA: TGTGCCAGCAGCACGCCGACAGGGCCCTACGAGCAGTACTTC.

The genes are TRBV6-6 and TRBJ1-2; no clear D gene. Germline CDR1 is MNHNY and CDR2 is SVGAGI (reference sequence). This CDR3 has 13 residues. Deletions cut 0 bases from V and 6 bases from J, with 8 bases between. CDR3 bases: TGTGCCAGCAGTTACTCGAGGGAGGATGGCTACACCTTC. It translates to CASSYSREDGYTF.

The chain carries TRBV3-1 (or the pseudogene TRBV3-2) and TRBJ2-7; a possible D gene is TRBD2 (7 bases). Per germline, CDR1 LGHDT and CDR2 YNNKEL (reference sequence). V lost 4 bases and J 1 base, leaving 14 bases between the germline ends. This CDR3 contains 15 residues. Written as DNA, the CDR3 is TGTGCCAGCAGCCGGGGGGGGCTAGCGTCCTACGAGCAGTACTTC. Protein product: CASSRGGLASYEQYF.

This chain uses TRBV5-6 with TRBJ1-5; D is possibly TRBD1 (5 bases). V lost 2 bases and J lost 4, with 7 bases in between. From germline, CDR1 is SGHDT and CDR2 YYEEEE. The CDR3 length is 13 residues. CDR3 sequence (DNA): TGTGCCAGCAGCTTCGGGGGGAATCAGCCCCAGCATTTT. As protein: CASSFGGNQPQHF.

The chain links TRBV7-6 to TRBJ2-1, with 8 bases lining up with TRBD2. Germline values: CDR1 SGHVS, CDR2 FNYEAQ. The V segment lost 4 bases and the J segment 4 bases; nucleotides outside the gene matches: 9. The CDR3 runs 16 residues. The CDR3 bases are TGTGCCAGCAGCTCACTAGCGGCCAAGCCTTACAATGAGCAGTTCTTC. It is translated as CASSSLAAKPYNEQFF.

This chain joins TRBV24-1 and TRBJ2-1; possibly TRBD1 for D (5 bases). The germline V gene has CDR1 KGHDR and CDR2 SFDVKD. This CDR3 has 15 residues. Trimming left V 2 bases short and J 15 bases short, with 22 bases between. The CDR3 region is CATSDSQRGRHPRFF. The CDR3 DNA reads as TGTGCCACCAGTGATTCCCAAAGGGGAAGGCACCCAAGGTTCTTC.

The J gene is TRBJ1-2, the V gene TRBV28; 9 bases fit TRBD1. The germline gives CDR1 MDHEN, CDR2 SYDVKM. CDR3 length: 13 amino acids. V dropped 10 bases and J dropped 4; count of bases not matched to a gene: 7. In nucleotides, the CDR3 is TGTGCCATCCCAGGGACAGGGACCTATGGCTACACCTTC. Protein: CAIPGTGTYGYTF.

The chain recombines TRBV6-5 with TRBJ1-1; TRBD1 is a possible D gene (6 bases). This CDR3 comprises 14 residues. Germline values: CDR1 MNHEY, CDR2 SVGAGI. Trimming took 4 bases from V and 4 from J, leaving 13 bases between them. For the CDR3, the DNA is TGTGCCAGCAGTTGGATACAGGGTGTCACTGAAGCTTTCTTT. It is translated as CASSWIQGVTEAFF.

The V and J genes are TRBV6-2 or TRBV6-3 and TRBJ1-2; D unclear. Trimming shortened V by 2 bases and J by 3 bases, and 7 bases separated the two germline ends. CDR3 length: 13 amino acids. Germline values: CDR1 MNHEY, CDR2 SVGEGT. CDR3 loop: CASSYSGDYGYTF. The CDR3 DNA sequence: TGTGCCAGCAGTTACAGTGGAGACTATGGCTACACCTTC.

The rearrangement links TRBV4-3 to TRBJ1-2; D might be TRBD1 (6 bases). The V and J ends lost 1 base and 3 bases respectively, with 9 bases between them. Per germline, CDR1 LGHNA and CDR2 YSLEER. CDR3 length: 14 amino acids. The CDR3 region is CASSQGRQDYGYTF. The CDR3 nucleotides are TGCGCCAGCAGCCAAGGGAGACAGGACTATGGCTACACCTTC.

This clone was observed a handful of times. The CDR3 region is CASSEGATSNQPQHF. CDR3 in DNA: TGTGCCAGCAGCGAGGGAGCCACAAGCAATCAGCCCCAGCATTTT. The rearrangement joins TRBV21-1 to TRBJ1-5. TRBV21-1 is described as a pseudogene. This CDR3 has 15 residues.

V gene TRBV19 combines with J gene TRBJ1-1; maybe TRBD1 (6 bases). Germline-derived CDR1 and CDR2 are LNHDA and SQIVND (reference sequence). The CDR3 is 15 amino acids. Trimming took off 3 bases at V and 0 bases at J, with 11 bases between the two ends. DNA for the CDR3: TGTGCCAGTAGTATCACACAGGGAGTGAACACTGAAGCTTTCTTT. Its protein product is CASSITQGVNTEAFF.